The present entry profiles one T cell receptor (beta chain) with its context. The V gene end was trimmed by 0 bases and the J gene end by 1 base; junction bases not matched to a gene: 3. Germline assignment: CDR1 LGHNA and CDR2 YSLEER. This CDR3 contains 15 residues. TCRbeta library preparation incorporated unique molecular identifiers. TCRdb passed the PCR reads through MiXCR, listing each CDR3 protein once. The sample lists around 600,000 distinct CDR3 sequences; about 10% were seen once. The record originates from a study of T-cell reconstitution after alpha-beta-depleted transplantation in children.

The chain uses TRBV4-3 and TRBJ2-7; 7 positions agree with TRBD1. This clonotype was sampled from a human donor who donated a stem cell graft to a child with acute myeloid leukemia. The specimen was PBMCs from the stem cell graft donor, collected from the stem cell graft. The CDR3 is CASSQEQGPSYEQYF. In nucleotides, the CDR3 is TGCGCCAGCAGCCAAGAACAGGGGCCGTCCTACGAGCAGTACTTC.